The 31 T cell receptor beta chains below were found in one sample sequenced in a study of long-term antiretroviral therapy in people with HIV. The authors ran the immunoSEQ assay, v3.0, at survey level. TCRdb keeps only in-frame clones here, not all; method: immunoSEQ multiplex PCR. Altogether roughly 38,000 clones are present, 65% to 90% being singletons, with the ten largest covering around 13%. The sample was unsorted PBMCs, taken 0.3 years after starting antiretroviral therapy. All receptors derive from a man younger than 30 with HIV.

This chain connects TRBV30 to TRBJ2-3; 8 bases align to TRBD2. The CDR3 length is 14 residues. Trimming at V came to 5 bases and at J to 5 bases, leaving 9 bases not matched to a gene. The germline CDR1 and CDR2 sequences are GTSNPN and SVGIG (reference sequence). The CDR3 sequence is CAWEPRAGGDTQYF. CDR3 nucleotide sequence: TGTGCCTGGGAACCACGGGCGGGGGGAGATACGCAGTATTTT.

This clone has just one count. In DNA form, the CDR3 reads TGTGCCAGCAGCTTACAGGGGGGAGGCTACGAGCAGTACTTC. This sequence encodes CASSLQGGGYEQYF. The chain combines TRBV7-9 with TRBJ2-7, with D tentatively TRBD1 (7 bases). CDR1 is SEHNR, CDR2 FQNEAQ, per germline (reference sequence). CDR3 size: 14 residues. The V end was cut by 2 bases, the J end by 3 bases, with 11 bases between.

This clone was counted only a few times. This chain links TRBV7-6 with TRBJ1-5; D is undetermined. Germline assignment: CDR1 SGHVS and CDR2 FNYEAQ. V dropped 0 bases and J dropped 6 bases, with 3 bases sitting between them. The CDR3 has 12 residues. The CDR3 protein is CASSLAGQPQHF. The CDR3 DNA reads TGTGCCAGCAGCTTAGCCGGTCAGCCCCAGCATTTT. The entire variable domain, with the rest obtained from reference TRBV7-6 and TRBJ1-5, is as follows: GAGVSQSPRYKVTKRGQDVALRCDPISGHVSLYWYRQALGQGPEFLTYFNYEAQQDKSGLPNDRFSAERPEGSISTLTIQRTEQRDSAMYRCASSLAGQPQHFGDGTRLSIL.

The CDR3 sequence: CASSPIAGDIYEQYF. The CDR3 nucleotides are TGTGCCAGCAGCCCTATAGCGGGAGACATCTACGAGCAGTACTTC. V gene TRBV7-3 combines with J gene TRBJ2-7; 9 nucleotides align to TRBD2. There are 15 residues in the CDR3. The V and J ends lost 5 bases and 3 bases, in that order; junction bases with no gene match: 8. The germline V gene has CDR1 SGHTA and CDR2 FQGTGA.

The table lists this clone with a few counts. The CDR3 reads CASSLTNGPYEQYF. The CDR3, as DNA: TGTGCCAGCAGCTTAACAAACGGCCCCTACGAGCAGTACTTC. V gene TRBV7-3 combines with J gene TRBJ2-7; no clear D gene. The germline V gene has CDR1 SGHTA and CDR2 FQGTGA. Trimming stripped 0 bases from V and 2 bases from J, with 8 bases between. CDR3 length equals 14 residues.

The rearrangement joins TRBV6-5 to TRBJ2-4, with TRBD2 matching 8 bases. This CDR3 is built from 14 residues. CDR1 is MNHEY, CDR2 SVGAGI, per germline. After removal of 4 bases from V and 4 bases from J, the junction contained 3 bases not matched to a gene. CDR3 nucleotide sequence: TGTGCCAGCAGTTTCGGGACTAGAAAAAACATTCAGTACTTC. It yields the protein CASSFGTRKNIQYF.

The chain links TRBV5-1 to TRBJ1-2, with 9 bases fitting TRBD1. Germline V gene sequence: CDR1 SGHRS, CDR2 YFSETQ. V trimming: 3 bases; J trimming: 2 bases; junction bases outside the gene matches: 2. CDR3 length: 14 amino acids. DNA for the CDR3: TGCGCCAGCAGCTCAGGACAGGGGAACTATGGCTACACCTTC. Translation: CASSSGQGNYGYTF.

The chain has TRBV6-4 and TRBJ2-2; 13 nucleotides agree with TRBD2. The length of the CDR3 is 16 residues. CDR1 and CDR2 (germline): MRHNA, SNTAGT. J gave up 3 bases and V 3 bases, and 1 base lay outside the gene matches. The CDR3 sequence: CASSELAGGDTGELFF. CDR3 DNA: TGTGCCAGCAGTGAACTAGCGGGAGGGGACACCGGGGAGCTGTTTTTT.

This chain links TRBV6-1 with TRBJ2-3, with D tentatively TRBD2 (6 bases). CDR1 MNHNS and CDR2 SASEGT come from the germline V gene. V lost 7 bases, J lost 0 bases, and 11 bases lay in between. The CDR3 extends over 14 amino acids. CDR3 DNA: TGTGCCAGCATCAGCGGAGGGAGCACAGATACGCAGTATTTT. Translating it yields CASISGGSTDTQYF.

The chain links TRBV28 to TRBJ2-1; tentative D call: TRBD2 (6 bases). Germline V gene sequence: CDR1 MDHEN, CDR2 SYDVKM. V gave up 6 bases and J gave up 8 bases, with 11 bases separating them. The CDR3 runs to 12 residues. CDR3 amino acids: CASSLGGYEQFF. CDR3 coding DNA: TGTGCCAGCAGCCTTGGGGGGTATGAGCAGTTCTTC.

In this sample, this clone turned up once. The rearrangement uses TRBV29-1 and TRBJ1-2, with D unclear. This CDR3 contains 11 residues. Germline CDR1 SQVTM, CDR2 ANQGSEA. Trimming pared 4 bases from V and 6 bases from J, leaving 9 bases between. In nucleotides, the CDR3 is TGCAGCGTTGTAAAGGGCAATGGCTACACCTTC. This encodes CSVVKGNGYTF.

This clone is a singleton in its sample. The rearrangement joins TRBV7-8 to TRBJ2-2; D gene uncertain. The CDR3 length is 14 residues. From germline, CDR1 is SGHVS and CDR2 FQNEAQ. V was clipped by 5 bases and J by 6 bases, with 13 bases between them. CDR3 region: CASSRKTTPGELFF. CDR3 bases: TGTGCCAGCAGCCGGAAAACTACCCCCGGGGAGCTGTTTTTT.

The CDR3 sequence is CASGPGSAFTDTQYF. DNA for the CDR3: TGTGCTAGTGGGCCCGGGAGCGCCTTCACAGATACGCAGTATTTT. V is TRBV12-5 and J is TRBJ2-3; a weak D match, TRBD2 (6 bases). This CDR3 region has 15 residues. The V end lost 6 bases, the J end lost 2 bases, and 15 bases lay between the germline ends. Looked up from germline, CDR1 is LGHNT and CDR2 is FRNRAP. Supplemented by reference TRBV12-5 and TRBJ2-3, the full variable domain reads DARVTQTPRHKVTEMGQEVTMRCQPILGHNTVFWYRQTMMQGLELLAYFRNRAPLDDSGMPKDRFSAEMPDATLATLKIQPSEPRDSAVYFCASGPGSAFTDTQYFGPGTRLTVL.

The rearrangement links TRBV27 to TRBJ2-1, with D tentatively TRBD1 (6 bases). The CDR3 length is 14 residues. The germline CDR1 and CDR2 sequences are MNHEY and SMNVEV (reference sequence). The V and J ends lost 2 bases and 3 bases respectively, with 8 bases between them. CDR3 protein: CASSLGGSYNEQFF. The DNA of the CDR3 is TGTGCCAGCAGTTTAGGGGGCAGCTACAATGAGCAGTTCTTC.

CDR3 in DNA: TGCGCCAGCAGCAAGCAAGAGACCCAGTACTTC. Translated, it gives CASSKQETQYF. The gene calls are TRBV5-1 and TRBJ2-5, with D hard to call. V was trimmed by 4 bases and J by 2 bases, leaving 3 bases between them. The length of the CDR3 is 11 residues. In germline, CDR1 is SGHRS, CDR2 YFSETQ.

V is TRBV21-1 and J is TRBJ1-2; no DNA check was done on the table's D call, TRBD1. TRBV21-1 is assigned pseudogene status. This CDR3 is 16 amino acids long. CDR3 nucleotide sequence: TGTGCCAGCAGCCTGCGAACCCTACAGGGGGCCTATGGCTACACCTTC. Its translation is CASSLRTLQGAYGYTF.

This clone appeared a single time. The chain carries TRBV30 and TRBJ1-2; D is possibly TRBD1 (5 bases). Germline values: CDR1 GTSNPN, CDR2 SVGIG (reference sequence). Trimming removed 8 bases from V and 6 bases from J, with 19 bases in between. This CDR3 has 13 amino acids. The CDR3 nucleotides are TGTGCCGGGCGGGGCACCCGGGGAAATGGCTACACCTTC. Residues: CAGRGTRGNGYTF. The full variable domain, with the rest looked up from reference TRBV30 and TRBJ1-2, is SQTIHQWPATLVQPVGSPLSLECTVEGTSNPNLYWYRQAAGRGLQLLFYSVGIGQISSEVPQNLSASRPQDRQFILSSKKLLLSDSGFYLCAGRGTRGNGYTFGSGTRLTVV.

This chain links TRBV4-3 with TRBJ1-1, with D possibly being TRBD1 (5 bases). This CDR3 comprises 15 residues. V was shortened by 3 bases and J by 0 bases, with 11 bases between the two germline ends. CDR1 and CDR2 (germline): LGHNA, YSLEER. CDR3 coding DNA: TGCGCCAGCAGCCAGTTTTCAGGGCTGAACACTGAAGCTTTCTTT. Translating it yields CASSQFSGLNTEAFF.

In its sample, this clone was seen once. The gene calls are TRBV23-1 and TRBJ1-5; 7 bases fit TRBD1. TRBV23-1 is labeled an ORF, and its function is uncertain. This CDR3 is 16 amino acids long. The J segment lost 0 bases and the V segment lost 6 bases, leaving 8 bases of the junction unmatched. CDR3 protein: CASSLDREYSNQPQHF. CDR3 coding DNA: TGCGCCAGCAGCCTTGACAGGGAATATAGCAATCAGCCCCAGCATTTT.

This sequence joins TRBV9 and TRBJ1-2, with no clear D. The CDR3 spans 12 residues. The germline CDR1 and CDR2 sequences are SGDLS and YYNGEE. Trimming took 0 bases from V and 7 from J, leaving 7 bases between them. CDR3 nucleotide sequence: TGTGCCAGCAGCGTAGACGGAGGTGGCTACACCTTC. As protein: CASSVDGGGYTF.

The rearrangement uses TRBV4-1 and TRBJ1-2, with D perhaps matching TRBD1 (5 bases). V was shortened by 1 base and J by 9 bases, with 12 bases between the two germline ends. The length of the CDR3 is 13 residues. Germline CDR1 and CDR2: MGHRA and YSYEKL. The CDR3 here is CASSQVLGGSYTF. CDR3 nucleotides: TGCGCCAGCAGCCAAGTCCTTGGGGGTAGCTACACCTTC.

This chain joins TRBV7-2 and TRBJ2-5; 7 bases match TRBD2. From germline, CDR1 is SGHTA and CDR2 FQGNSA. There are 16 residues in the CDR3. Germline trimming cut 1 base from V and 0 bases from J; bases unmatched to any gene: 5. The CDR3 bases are TGTGCCAGCAGCTTAGGGAGCGGGACCGACCAAGAGACCCAGTACTTC. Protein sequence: CASSLGSGTDQETQYF.

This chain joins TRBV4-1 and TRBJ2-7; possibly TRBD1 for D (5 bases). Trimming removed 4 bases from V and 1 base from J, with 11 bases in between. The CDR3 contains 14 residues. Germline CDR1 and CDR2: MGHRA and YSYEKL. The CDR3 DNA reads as TGCGCCAGCAGCCTACGGACACTATCCTACGAGCAGTACTTC. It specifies CASSLRTLSYEQYF.

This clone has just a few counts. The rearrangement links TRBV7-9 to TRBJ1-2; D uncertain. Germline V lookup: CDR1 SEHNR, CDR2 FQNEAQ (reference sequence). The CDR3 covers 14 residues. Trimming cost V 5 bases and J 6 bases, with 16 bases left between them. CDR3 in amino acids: CASSRSGRNNGYTF. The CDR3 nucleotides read TGTGCCAGCAGCCGAAGCGGACGAAATAATGGCTACACCTTC.

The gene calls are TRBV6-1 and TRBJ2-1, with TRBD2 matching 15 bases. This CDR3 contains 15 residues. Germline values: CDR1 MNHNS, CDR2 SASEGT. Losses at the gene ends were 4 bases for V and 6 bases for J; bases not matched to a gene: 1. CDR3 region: CASSAGLAGGNEQFF. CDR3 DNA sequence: TGTGCCAGCAGTGCGGGACTAGCGGGAGGCAATGAGCAGTTCTTC.

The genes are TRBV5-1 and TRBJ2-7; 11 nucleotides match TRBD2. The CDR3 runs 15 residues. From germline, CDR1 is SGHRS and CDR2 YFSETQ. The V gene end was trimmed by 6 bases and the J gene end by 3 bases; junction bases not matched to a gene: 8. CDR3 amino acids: CASNGVAGGYYEQYF. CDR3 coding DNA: TGCGCCAGCAACGGGGTAGCGGGGGGGTACTACGAGCAGTACTTC.

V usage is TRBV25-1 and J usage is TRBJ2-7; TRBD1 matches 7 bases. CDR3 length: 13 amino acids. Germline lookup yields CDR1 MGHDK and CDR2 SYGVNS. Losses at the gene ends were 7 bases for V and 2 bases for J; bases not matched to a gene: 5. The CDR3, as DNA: TGTGCCAGCAAGGGACAGCTGACCTACGAGCAGTACTTC. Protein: CASKGQLTYEQYF.

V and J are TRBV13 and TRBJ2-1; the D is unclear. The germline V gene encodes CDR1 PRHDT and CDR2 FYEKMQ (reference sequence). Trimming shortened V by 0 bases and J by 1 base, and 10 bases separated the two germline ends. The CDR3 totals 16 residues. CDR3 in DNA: TGTGCCAGCAGCTTAGGGGTTGGCTGGTCCTACAATGAGCAGTTCTTC. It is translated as CASSLGVGWSYNEQFF.

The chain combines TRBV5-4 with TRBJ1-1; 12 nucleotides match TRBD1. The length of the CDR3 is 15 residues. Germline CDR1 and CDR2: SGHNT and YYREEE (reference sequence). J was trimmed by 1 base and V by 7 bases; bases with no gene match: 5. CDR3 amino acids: CASVGTGGRNTEAFF. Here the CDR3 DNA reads TGTGCCAGCGTCGGGACAGGGGGCAGGAACACTGAAGCTTTCTTT.

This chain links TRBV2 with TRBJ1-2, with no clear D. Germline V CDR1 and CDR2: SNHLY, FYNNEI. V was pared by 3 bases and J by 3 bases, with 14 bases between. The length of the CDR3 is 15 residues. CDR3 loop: CASSENEILYYGYTF. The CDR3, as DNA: TGTGCCAGCAGTGAGAACGAGATTCTCTACTATGGCTACACCTTC.

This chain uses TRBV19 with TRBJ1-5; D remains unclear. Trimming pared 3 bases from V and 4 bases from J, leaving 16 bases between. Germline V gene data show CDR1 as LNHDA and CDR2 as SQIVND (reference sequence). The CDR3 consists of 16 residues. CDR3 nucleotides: TGTGCCAGTAGTATTCGACCCGGCGGGGAGAATCAGCCCCAGCATTTT. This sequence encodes CASSIRPGGENQPQHF.